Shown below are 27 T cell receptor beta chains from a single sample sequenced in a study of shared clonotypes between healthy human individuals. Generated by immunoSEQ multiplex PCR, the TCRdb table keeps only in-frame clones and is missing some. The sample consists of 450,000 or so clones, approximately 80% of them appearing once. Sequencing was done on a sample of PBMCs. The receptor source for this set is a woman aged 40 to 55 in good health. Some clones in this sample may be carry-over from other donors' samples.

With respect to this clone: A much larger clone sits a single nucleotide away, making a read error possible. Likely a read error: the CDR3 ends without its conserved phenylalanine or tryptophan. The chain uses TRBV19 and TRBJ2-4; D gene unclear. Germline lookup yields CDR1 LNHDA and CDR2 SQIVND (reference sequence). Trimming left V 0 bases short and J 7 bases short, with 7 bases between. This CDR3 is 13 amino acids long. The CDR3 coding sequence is TGTGCCAGTAGTATAGACAGGCGGAACATTCAGTACCTC. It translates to CASSIDRRNIQYL.

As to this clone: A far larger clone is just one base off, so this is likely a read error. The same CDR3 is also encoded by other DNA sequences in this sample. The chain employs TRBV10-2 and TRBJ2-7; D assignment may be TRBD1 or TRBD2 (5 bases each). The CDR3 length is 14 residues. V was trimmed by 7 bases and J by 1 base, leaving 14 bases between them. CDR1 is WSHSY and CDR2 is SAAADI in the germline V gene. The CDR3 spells CASIPGLTSYEQYF. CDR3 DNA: TGCGCCAGCATCCCGGGGCTAACGTCCTACGAGCAGTACTTC.

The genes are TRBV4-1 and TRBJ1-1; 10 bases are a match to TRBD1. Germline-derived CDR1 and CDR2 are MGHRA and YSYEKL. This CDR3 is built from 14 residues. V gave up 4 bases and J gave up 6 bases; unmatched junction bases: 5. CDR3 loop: CASSRGQGMSEAFF. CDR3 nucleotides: TGCGCCAGCAGCCGGGGACAGGGGATGTCTGAAGCTTTCTTT.

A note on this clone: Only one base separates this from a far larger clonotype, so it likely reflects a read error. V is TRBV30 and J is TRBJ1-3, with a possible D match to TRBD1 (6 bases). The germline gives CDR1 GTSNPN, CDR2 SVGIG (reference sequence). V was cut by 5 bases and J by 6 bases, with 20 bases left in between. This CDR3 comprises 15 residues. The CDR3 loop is CAWGPGQPNLNTIYF. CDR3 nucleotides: TGTGCCTGGGGCCCGGGACAACCAAACCTAAACACCATATATTTT. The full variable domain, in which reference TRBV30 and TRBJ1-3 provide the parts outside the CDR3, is SQTIHQWPATLVQPVGSPLSLECTVEGTSNPNLYWYRQAAGRGLQLLFYSVGIGQISSEVPQNLSASRPQDRQFILSSKKLLLSDSGFYLCAWGPGQPNLNTIYFGEGSWLTVV.

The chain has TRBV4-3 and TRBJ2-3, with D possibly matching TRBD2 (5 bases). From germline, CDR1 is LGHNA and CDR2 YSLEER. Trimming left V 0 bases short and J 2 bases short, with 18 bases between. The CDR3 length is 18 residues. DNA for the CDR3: TGCGCCAGCAGCCAAGATAGCGTTGCCGGGCAGTACACAGATACGCAGTATTTT. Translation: CASSQDSVAGQYTDTQYF.

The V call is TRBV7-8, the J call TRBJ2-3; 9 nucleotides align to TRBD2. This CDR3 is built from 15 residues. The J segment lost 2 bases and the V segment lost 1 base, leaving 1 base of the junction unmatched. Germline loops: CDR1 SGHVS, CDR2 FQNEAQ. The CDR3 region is CASSLGLAVTDTQYF. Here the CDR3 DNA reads TGTGCCAGCAGCTTAGGACTAGCGGTCACAGATACGCAGTATTTT.

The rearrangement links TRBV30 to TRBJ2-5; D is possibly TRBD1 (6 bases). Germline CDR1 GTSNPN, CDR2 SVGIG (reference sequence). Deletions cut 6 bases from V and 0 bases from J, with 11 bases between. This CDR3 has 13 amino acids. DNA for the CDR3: TGTGCCTGCCCCCGACAGGACCAAGAGACCCAGTACTTC. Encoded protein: CACPRQDQETQYF.

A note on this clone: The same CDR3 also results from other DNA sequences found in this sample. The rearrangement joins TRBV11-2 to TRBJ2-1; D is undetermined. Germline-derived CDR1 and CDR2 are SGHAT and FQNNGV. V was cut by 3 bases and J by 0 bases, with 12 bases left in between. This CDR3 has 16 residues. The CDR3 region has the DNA TGTGCCAGCAGCTTGGACGTTGCGGTCTCCTACAATGAGCAGTTCTTC. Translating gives CASSLDVAVSYNEQFF.

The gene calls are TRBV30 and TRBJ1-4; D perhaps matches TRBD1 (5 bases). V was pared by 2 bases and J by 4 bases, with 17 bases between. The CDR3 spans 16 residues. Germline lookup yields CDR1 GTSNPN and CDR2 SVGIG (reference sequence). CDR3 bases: TGTGCCTGGAGTCCTAGATGGGGACTTAATAATGAAAAACTGTTTTTT. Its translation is CAWSPRWGLNNEKLFF. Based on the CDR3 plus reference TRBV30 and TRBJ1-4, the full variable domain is SQTIHQWPATLVQPVGSPLSLECTVEGTSNPNLYWYRQAAGRGLQLLFYSVGIGQISSEVPQNLSASRPQDRQFILSSKKLLLSDSGFYLCAWSPRWGLNNEKLFFGSGTQLSVL.

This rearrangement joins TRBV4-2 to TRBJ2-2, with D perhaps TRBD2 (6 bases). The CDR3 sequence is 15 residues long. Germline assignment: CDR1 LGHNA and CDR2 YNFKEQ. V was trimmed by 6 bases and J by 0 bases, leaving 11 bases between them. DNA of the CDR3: TGTGCCAGCAGGCCCGGCGGGACGAACACCGGGGAGCTGTTTTTT. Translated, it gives CASRPGGTNTGELFF.

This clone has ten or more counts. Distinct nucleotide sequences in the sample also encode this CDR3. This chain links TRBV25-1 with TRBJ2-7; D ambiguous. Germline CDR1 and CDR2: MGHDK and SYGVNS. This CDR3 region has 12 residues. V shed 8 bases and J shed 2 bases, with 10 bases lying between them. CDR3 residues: CASGTGTYEQYF. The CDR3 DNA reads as TGTGCCAGCGGTACTGGAACCTACGAGCAGTACTTC.

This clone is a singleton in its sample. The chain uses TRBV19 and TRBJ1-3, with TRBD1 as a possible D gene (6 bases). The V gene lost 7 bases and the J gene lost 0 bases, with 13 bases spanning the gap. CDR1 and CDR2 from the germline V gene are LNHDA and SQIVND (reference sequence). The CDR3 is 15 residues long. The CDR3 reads CASTPDSVSGNTIYF. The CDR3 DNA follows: TGTGCCAGTACCCCGGACAGCGTCTCTGGAAACACCATATATTTT.

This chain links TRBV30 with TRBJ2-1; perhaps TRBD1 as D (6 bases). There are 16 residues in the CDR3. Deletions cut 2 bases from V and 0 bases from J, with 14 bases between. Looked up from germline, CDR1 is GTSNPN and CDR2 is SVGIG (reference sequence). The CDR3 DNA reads TGTGCCTGGAGTAGGGGGTTAGGGGGCTCCTACAATGAGCAGTTCTTC. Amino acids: CAWSRGLGGSYNEQFF.

In nucleotides, the CDR3 is TGTGCCAGCTCACCCGCAACAGGGGCTAGAACCGGGGAGCTGTTTTTT. It encodes CASSPATGARTGELFF. The V and J genes are TRBV18 and TRBJ2-2, with 7 bases matching TRBD1. From germline, CDR1 is KGHSH and CDR2 LQKENI. V shed 3 bases and J 5 bases; nucleotides not matched to a gene: 9. The CDR3 covers 16 residues.

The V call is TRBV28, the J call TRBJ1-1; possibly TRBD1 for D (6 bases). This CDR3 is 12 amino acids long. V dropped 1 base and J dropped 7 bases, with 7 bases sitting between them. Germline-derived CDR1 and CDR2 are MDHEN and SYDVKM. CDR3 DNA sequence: TGTGCCAGCAGTTTATTACAGGGTGAAGCTTTCTTT. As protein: CASSLLQGEAFF.

CDR3 sequence reads: CAWSATGATQYF. As DNA, the CDR3 is TGTGCCTGGAGTGCCACAGGGGCTACGCAGTATTTT. The V gene is TRBV30, the J gene TRBJ2-3, with 7 bases identical to TRBD1. The trim removed 1 base at V and 8 bases at J, leaving 3 bases unmatched. Germline lookup yields CDR1 GTSNPN and CDR2 SVGIG (reference sequence). The CDR3 runs 12 residues.

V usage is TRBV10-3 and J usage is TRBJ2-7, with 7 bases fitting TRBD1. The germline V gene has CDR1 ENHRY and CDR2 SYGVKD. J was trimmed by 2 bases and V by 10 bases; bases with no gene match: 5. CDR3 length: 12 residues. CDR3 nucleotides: TGTGCCACCCGGGACAGAGCCTACGAGCAGTACTTC. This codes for CATRDRAYEQYF.

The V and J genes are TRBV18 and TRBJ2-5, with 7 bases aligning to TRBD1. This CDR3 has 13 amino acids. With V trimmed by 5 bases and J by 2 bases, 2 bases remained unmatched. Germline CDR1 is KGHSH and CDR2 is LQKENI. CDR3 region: CASSLQGQETQYF. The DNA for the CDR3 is TGTGCCAGCTCATTACAGGGGCAAGAGACCCAGTACTTC. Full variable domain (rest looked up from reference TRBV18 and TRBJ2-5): NAGVMQNPRHLVRRRGQEARLRCSPMKGHSHVYWYRQLPEEGLKFMVYLQKENIIDESGMPKERFSAEFPKEGPSILRIQQVVRGDSAAYFCASSLQGQETQYFGPGTRLLVL.

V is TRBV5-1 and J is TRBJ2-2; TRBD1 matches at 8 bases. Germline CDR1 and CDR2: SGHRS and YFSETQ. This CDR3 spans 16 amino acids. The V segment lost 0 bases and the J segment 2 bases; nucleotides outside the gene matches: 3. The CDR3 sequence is CASSLGQGANTGELFF. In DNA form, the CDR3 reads TGCGCCAGCAGCTTGGGGCAGGGGGCAAACACCGGGGAGCTGTTTTTT.

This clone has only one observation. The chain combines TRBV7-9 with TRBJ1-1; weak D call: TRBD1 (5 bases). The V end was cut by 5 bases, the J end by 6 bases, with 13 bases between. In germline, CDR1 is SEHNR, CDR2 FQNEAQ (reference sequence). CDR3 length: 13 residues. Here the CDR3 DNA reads TGTGCCAGCAGCAACAGCGGGGGGGCTGAAGCTTTCTTT. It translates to CASSNSGGAEAFF.

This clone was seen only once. The CDR3 loop is CASSIALAANNEQFF. In DNA form, the CDR3 reads TGTGCCAGTAGTATAGCGCTAGCGGCCAACAATGAGCAGTTCTTC. The gene calls are TRBV19 and TRBJ2-1; 7 nucleotides line up with TRBD2. Germline-derived CDR1 and CDR2 are LNHDA and SQIVND (reference sequence). The CDR3 runs 15 residues. The trim removed 1 base at V and 5 bases at J, leaving 5 bases unmatched.

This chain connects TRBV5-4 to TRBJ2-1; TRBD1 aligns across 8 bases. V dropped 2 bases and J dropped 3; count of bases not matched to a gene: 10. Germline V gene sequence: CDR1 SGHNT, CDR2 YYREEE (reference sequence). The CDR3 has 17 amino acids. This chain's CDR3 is CASSLSRDRRFYNEQFF. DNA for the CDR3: TGTGCCAGCAGCTTATCCCGGGACAGGCGTTTCTACAATGAGCAGTTCTTC.

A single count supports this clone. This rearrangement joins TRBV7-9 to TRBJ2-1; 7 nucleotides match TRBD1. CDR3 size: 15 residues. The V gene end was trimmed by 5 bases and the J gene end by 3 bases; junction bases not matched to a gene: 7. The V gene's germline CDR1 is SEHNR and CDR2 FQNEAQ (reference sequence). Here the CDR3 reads CASSLWTGNYNEQFF. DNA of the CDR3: TGTGCCAGCAGCCTATGGACAGGCAACTACAATGAGCAGTTCTTC.

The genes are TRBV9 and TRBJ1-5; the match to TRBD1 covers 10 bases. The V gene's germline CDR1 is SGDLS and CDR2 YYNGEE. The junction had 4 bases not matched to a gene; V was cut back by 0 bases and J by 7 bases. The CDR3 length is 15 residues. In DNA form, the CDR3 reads TGTGCCAGCAGCGTAGGGGACAGGGGAAACCAGCCCCAGCATTTT. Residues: CASSVGDRGNQPQHF.

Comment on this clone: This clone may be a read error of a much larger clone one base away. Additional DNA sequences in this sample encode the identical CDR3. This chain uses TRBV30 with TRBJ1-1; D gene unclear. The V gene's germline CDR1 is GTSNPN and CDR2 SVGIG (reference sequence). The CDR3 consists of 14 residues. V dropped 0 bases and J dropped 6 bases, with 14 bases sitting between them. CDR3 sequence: CAWSVTPQKPEAFF. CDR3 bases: TGTGCCTGGAGTGTAACCCCCCAGAAGCCTGAAGCTTTCTTT.

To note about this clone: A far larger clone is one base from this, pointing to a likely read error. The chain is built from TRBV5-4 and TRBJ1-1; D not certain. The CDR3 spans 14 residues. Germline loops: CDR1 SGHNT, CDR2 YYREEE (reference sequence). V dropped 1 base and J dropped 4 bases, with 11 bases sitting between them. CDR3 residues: CASSLLEMSTEAFF. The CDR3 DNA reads TGTGCCAGCAGCTTGCTAGAGATGAGCACTGAAGCTTTCTTT.

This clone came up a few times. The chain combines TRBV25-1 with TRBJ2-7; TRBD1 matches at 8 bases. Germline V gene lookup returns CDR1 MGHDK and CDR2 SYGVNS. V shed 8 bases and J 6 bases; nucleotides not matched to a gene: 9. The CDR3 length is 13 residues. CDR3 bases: TGTGCCAGCGCTAGGACAGGGACGGCCGAGCAGTACTTC. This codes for CASARTGTAEQYF.